The 29 T cell receptor beta chains below come from one sample, sequenced in a study of blood T cell repertoires in COVID-19 (dated by TCRdb to 2018 to 2020). Libraries were made using the immunoSEQ multiplex PCR assay. The source is immuneACCESS, and TCRdb retained only in-frame sequences with V and J called. Part of the clones is not carried over; for the studies checked, unresolved V genes explain less than half of this, and the remainder is unexplained. The sample table holds 200,000 to 300,000 clones, of which 70% to 90% were seen once. The biggest ten clones account for 3.3% of the sample. Specimen: PBMCs or T cells enriched from blood (not recorded which). The receptors stem from a woman aged 40 to 49 with acute COVID-19.

The rearrangement uses TRBV9 and TRBJ1-2, with D uncertain. The CDR3 is made up of 13 amino acids. Germline V gene sequence: CDR1 SGDLS, CDR2 YYNGEE. The V end was cut by 0 bases, the J end by 5 bases, with 8 bases between. CDR3 in DNA: TGTGCCAGCAGCGTAGGGCGGCAGTATGGCTACACCTTC. Amino acid sequence: CASSVGRQYGYTF.

The chain employs TRBV5-1 and TRBJ2-1, with 12 bases that match TRBD2. CDR1 is SGHRS and CDR2 is YFSETQ in the germline V gene. The CDR3 has 16 residues. The V gene end was trimmed by 0 bases and the J gene end by 8 bases; junction bases not matched to a gene: 6. CDR3 residues: CASSLASGRAIDEQFF. The CDR3, as DNA: TGCGCCAGCAGCTTGGCTAGCGGGAGGGCAATCGATGAGCAGTTCTTC.

The chain employs TRBV11-2 and TRBJ2-5; D is possibly TRBD2 (5 bases). Deletions cut 2 bases from V and 2 bases from J, with 12 bases between. The CDR3 spans 15 residues. The germline gives CDR1 SGHAT, CDR2 FQNNGV. As DNA, the CDR3 is TGTGCCAGCAGCTTAATTACTAGAGTTCAAGAGACCCAGTACTTC. Protein: CASSLITRVQETQYF.

This chain connects TRBV6-5 to TRBJ1-2, with 7 bases aligning to TRBD1. The junction had 6 bases not matched to a gene; V was cut back by 6 bases and J by 2 bases. This CDR3 is built from 14 residues. CDR1 and CDR2 from the germline V gene are MNHEY and SVGAGI. CDR3 DNA sequence: TGTGCCAGCAGAGAGGGACAGCGGAACTATGGCTACACCTTC. Its protein product is CASREGQRNYGYTF.

The chain recombines TRBV19 with TRBJ1-5; D remains ambiguous. Germline V lookup: CDR1 LNHDA, CDR2 SQIVND (reference sequence). This CDR3 region has 14 residues. Trimming shortened V by 3 bases and J by 2 bases, and 8 bases separated the two germline ends. The DNA of the CDR3 is TGTGCCAGTAGTATCCTAGACCGCAATCAGCCCCAGCATTTT. Residues: CASSILDRNQPQHF. Full variable domain (missing parts from reference TRBV19 and TRBJ1-5): DGGITQSPKYLFRKEGQNVTLSCEQNLNHDAMYWYRQDPGQGLRLIYYSQIVNDFQKGDIAEGYSVSREKKESFPLTVTSAQKNPTAFYLCASSILDRNQPQHFGDGTRLSIL.

The chain joins TRBV27 to TRBJ2-7, with a possible D match to TRBD1 (6 bases). Germline V gives CDR1 MNHEY, CDR2 SMNVEV (reference sequence). This CDR3 comprises 13 residues. V was shortened by 4 bases and J by 2 bases, with 9 bases between the two germline ends. CDR3 sequence: CASSYRVPYEQYF. In nucleotides, the CDR3 is TGTGCCAGCAGTTACAGGGTACCCTACGAGCAGTACTTC.

This clone appeared once. The chain has TRBV2 and TRBJ1-3; TRBD1 matches 10 bases. Germline V gene data show CDR1 as SNHLY and CDR2 as FYNNEI. With 7 bases clipped from V and 1 base from J, the junction kept 4 bases outside the gene matches. This CDR3 region has 15 residues. CDR3 residues: CASTTGQGSGNTIYF. Here the CDR3 DNA reads TGTGCCAGCACCACGGGACAGGGGTCTGGAAACACCATATATTTT.

The chain has TRBV2 and TRBJ2-3, with a tentative D call TRBD2 (5 bases). Germline assignment: CDR1 SNHLY and CDR2 FYNNEI. This CDR3 comprises 14 residues. V lost 4 bases and J lost 1, with 9 bases in between. For the CDR3, the DNA is TGTGCCAGCAGTGTGCCGCGGGGCACAGATACGCAGTATTTT. Translation gives CASSVPRGTDTQYF.

J is TRBJ2-1 and V is TRBV19; 14 positions agree with TRBD2. Germline CDR1 LNHDA, CDR2 SQIVND (reference sequence). The trim removed 7 bases at V and 5 bases at J, leaving 4 bases unmatched. The CDR3 length is 15 residues. The CDR3 is CASIAGLAGDNEQFF. As DNA, the CDR3 is TGTGCCAGTATAGCGGGACTAGCGGGAGACAATGAGCAGTTCTTC.

V and J are TRBV11-3 and TRBJ2-1; 8 bases agree with TRBD2. From germline, CDR1 is SGHNT and CDR2 YENEEA. This CDR3 spans 15 amino acids. With V trimmed by 2 bases and J by 5 bases, 5 bases remained unmatched. Here the CDR3 reads CASSLYSGAHNEQFF. CDR3 sequence (DNA): TGTGCCAGCAGCTTATATAGCGGGGCCCACAATGAGCAGTTCTTC.

This rearrangement joins TRBV3-1 (or the pseudogene TRBV3-2) to TRBJ2-1, with 14 bases that match TRBD2. The CDR3 totals 18 residues. V dropped 1 base and J dropped 4; count of bases not matched to a gene: 6. Looked up from germline, CDR1 is LGHDT and CDR2 is YNNKEL (reference sequence). CDR3 nucleotide sequence: TGTGCCAGCAGCCAAGGGTTGACTAGCGGGAGGGCATACAATGAGCAGTTCTTC. Translating it yields CASSQGLTSGRAYNEQFF.

This sequence joins TRBV7-6 and TRBJ2-3; TRBD2 agrees at 10 bases. Germline CDR1 and CDR2: SGHVS and FNYEAQ. This CDR3 is built from 16 residues. The V and J ends lost 1 base and 3 bases, in that order; junction bases with no gene match: 4. This CDR3 is CASSLEASGSTDTQYF. The CDR3, as DNA: TGTGCCAGCAGCTTAGAGGCTAGCGGGAGTACAGATACGCAGTATTTT. The full variable domain, rest sourced from reference TRBV7-6 and TRBJ2-3, is GAGVSQSPRYKVTKRGQDVALRCDPISGHVSLYWYRQALGQGPEFLTYFNYEAQQDKSGLPNDRFSAERPEGSISTLTIQRTEQRDSAMYRCASSLEASGSTDTQYFGPGTRLTVL.

The rearrangement joins TRBV19 to TRBJ2-1; 7 bases match TRBD2. The CDR3 runs 15 residues. Germline V gene lookup returns CDR1 LNHDA and CDR2 SQIVND (reference sequence). Trimming cost V 2 bases and J 6 bases; bases outside gene matches: 7. CDR3 DNA: TGTGCCAGTAGTATACAGCGGACTAGGGGCAATGAGCAGTTCTTC. Protein product: CASSIQRTRGNEQFF.

This clone was observed a handful of times. This chain links TRBV9 with TRBJ2-1, with D possibly being TRBD2 (5 bases). Trimming stripped 0 bases from V and 7 bases from J, with 17 bases between. This CDR3 spans 16 amino acids. Germline CDR1 and CDR2: SGDLS and YYNGEE. CDR3 nucleotides: TGTGCCAGCAGCGTAGACAGTCGGGGTTCCTGGAATGAGCAGTTCTTC. Its translation is CASSVDSRGSWNEQFF.

V is TRBV9 and J is TRBJ2-3; 12 nucleotides match TRBD2. The CDR3 sequence is 17 residues long. The ends lost 1 base at V and 11 bases at J; junction bases unmatched: 14. Germline assignment: CDR1 SGDLS and CDR2 YYNGEE. This CDR3 reads CASSVLAGGPSGLKQYF. CDR3 sequence (DNA): TGTGCCAGCAGCGTACTAGCGGGAGGGCCTAGTGGGTTAAAGCAGTATTTT.

This clone has a single count. The chain recombines TRBV3-1 (or the pseudogene TRBV3-2) with TRBJ2-7; D is perhaps TRBD2 (6 bases). Deletions cut 4 bases from V and 2 bases from J, with 12 bases between. The germline V gene encodes CDR1 LGHDT and CDR2 YNNKEL (reference sequence). The CDR3 is made up of 14 amino acids. The CDR3 DNA reads as TGTGCCAGCAGCCCGGGACTGCTAGCCTACGAGCAGTACTTC. Encoded protein: CASSPGLLAYEQYF.

CDR3 in DNA: TGCAGCACAAATAACTCCGGGACTAGCTTCCTCCAGTACTTC. Translation: CSTNNSGTSFLQYF. The gene calls are TRBV29-1 and TRBJ2-7; TRBD2 matches at 9 bases. Germline assignment: CDR1 SQVTM and CDR2 ANQGSEA. V lost 8 bases, J lost 10 bases, and 18 bases stayed unmatched. CDR3 size: 14 residues.

This clone has ten or more counts. The CDR3 DNA reads TGTGCCAGCACCACTAGCGGATACACAGATACGCAGTATTTT. This encodes CASTTSGYTDTQYF. This chain connects TRBV25-1 to TRBJ2-3; 8 bases are shared with TRBD2. This CDR3 is built from 14 residues. Germline V lookup: CDR1 MGHDK, CDR2 SYGVNS. V trimming: 7 bases; J trimming: 2 bases; junction bases outside the gene matches: 5.

V is TRBV5-8 and J is TRBJ2-7; 12 bases are shared with TRBD2. The length of the CDR3 is 17 residues. The germline CDR1 and CDR2 sequences are SGHTS and YDEGEE. After removal of 1 base from V and 3 bases from J, the junction contained 8 bases not matched to a gene. The CDR3 bases are TGTGCCAGCAGCTTGCTAATGGGACTAGCGGGCGACTACGAGCAGTACTTC. Its protein is CASSLLMGLAGDYEQYF.

This clone was recorded only once. The chain has TRBV7-8 and TRBJ2-2; 10 bases fit TRBD2. Germline V CDR1 and CDR2: SGHVS, FQNEAQ. The CDR3 has 18 residues. J gave up 3 bases and V 4 bases, and 11 bases lay outside the gene matches. The CDR3 loop is CASSYTQREGMDTGELFF. In DNA, the CDR3 is TGTGCCAGCAGCTACACTCAGCGGGAGGGCATGGACACCGGGGAGCTGTTTTTT.

The chain joins TRBV11-1 to TRBJ1-1; D may be TRBD1 (6 bases). This CDR3 is 15 amino acids long. V was clipped by 4 bases and J by 5 bases, with 17 bases between them. Germline-derived CDR1 and CDR2 are SGHAT and FQDESV (reference sequence). CDR3 sequence: CASSSVDTGKTEAFF. The DNA of the CDR3 is TGTGCCAGCAGCTCGGTCGACACAGGGAAAACTGAAGCTTTCTTT. The entire variable domain, with the rest obtained from reference TRBV11-1 and TRBJ1-1, is as follows: EAEVAQSPRYKITEKSQAVAFWCDPISGHATLYWYRQILGQGPELLVQFQDESVVDDSQLPKDRFSAERLKGVDSTLKIQPAELGDSAMYLCASSSVDTGKTEAFFGQGTRLTVV.

The V gene is TRBV9, the J gene TRBJ2-1, with a possible D match to TRBD2 (6 bases). The CDR3 has 15 amino acids. Germline V lookup: CDR1 SGDLS, CDR2 YYNGEE. V dropped 4 bases and J dropped 8 bases, with 19 bases sitting between them. CDR3 sequence (DNA): TGTGCCAGCAGCCCCGGGGTCCGCCCGGGGGATGAGCAGTTCTTC. Translation: CASSPGVRPGDEQFF.

The count of this clone is one. The chain recombines TRBV3-1 (or the pseudogene TRBV3-2) with TRBJ2-1; TRBD2 matches at 9 bases. V lost 6 bases to trimming and J lost 5 bases; unmatched junction nucleotides: 2. The CDR3 consists of 13 residues. The germline CDR1 and CDR2 sequences are LGHDT and YNNKEL (reference sequence). The chain's CDR3 is CASRLAGHNEQFF. In nucleotides, the CDR3 is TGTGCCAGCAGGCTAGCGGGACACAATGAGCAGTTCTTC.

The chain combines TRBV5-1 with TRBJ2-2; 7 bases agree with TRBD2. Germline assignment: CDR1 SGHRS and CDR2 YFSETQ. The V segment lost 1 base and the J segment 0 bases; nucleotides outside the gene matches: 3. The CDR3 contains 16 residues. In DNA, the CDR3 is TGCGCCAGCAGCTTGTGGGGGACTACGAACACCGGGGAGCTGTTTTTT. Encoded protein: CASSLWGTTNTGELFF.

V is TRBV5-4 and J is TRBJ1-4; TRBD1 matches at 7 bases. Germline V CDR1 and CDR2: SGHNT, YYREEE (reference sequence). The CDR3 loop spans 15 amino acids. V dropped 3 bases and J dropped 4; count of bases not matched to a gene: 6. Written as DNA, the CDR3 is TGTGCCAGCAGCTCGAGGGACAGCCTTAATGAAAAACTGTTTTTT. Translation: CASSSRDSLNEKLFF. Complete variable domain (other parts from reference TRBV5-4 and TRBJ1-4): ETGVTQSPTHLIKTRGQQVTLRCSSQSGHNTVSWYQQALGQGPQFIFQYYREEENGRGNFPPRFSGLQFPNYSSELNVNALELDDSALYLCASSSRDSLNEKLFFGSGTQLSVL.

Here the CDR3 DNA reads TGTGCCAGCAGCACCTACAGGAGCACCTACGAGCAGTACTTC. It is translated as CASSTYRSTYEQYF. The V gene is TRBV11-2, the J gene TRBJ2-7; the D gene is possibly TRBD1 (5 bases). CDR1 is SGHAT and CDR2 is FQNNGV in the germline V gene. Trimming stripped 5 bases from V and 2 bases from J, with 13 bases between. The CDR3 runs 14 residues.

The rearrangement uses TRBV11-3 and TRBJ2-1; a possible D gene is TRBD1 (6 bases). The CDR3 loop spans 13 amino acids. Trimming shortened V by 1 base and J by 8 bases, and 9 bases separated the two germline ends. Germline-derived CDR1 and CDR2 are SGHNT and YENEEA. In DNA form, the CDR3 reads TGTGCCAGCAGCTTAGGCTGGGGGCATGAGCAGTTCTTC. Translation: CASSLGWGHEQFF.

The V call is TRBV5-1, the J call TRBJ2-5; 11 bases fit TRBD2. Germline loops: CDR1 SGHRS, CDR2 YFSETQ. The trim removed 1 base at V and 2 bases at J, leaving 4 bases unmatched. The CDR3 is 16 residues long. CDR3 amino acids: CASSLLAGGGQETQYF. The CDR3 region has the DNA TGCGCCAGCAGCTTGCTAGCGGGAGGAGGGCAAGAGACCCAGTACTTC.

The chain recombines TRBV14 with TRBJ1-5; D gene unclear. The germline V gene encodes CDR1 SGHDN and CDR2 FVKESK. The CDR3 sequence is 12 residues long. Trimming left V 3 bases short and J 4 bases short, with 4 bases between. CDR3 in amino acids: CASSHRNQPQHF. The CDR3 DNA follows: TGTGCCAGCAGCCACCGGAATCAGCCCCAGCATTTT.